This TCR beta chain was sequenced during a study of shared clonotypes between healthy human individuals. Background on the study: Donors had three CD4 naive, three CD4 memory, two CD8 naive and one CD8 memory plate apiece.

This clone was detected a few times. Its antigen is not known. Profiling relied on immunoSEQ multiplex PCR, and the TCRdb table lists in-frame clones only, not all of them. The table shows about 590,000 clones, with roughly 95% occurring only once. The naive CD8 fraction comprised CD45RO-negative cells positively selected for CCR7 and excluded terminally differentiated effector memory CD45RA+ cells. Trimming left V 5 bases short and J 9 bases short, with 14 bases between. The CDR3 totals 12 residues. Germline values: CDR1 SGHAT, CDR2 FQNNGV. Study-wide results and limits: Against clonotypes common to all four donors, non-shared ones had lower generation probabilities.

The clonotype was recovered from a woman in her twenties or thirties in good health. The sequenced sample consisted of naive CD8+ T cells sorted from blood. The rearrangement links TRBV11-2 to TRBJ2-7; a possible D gene is TRBD1 (5 bases). The chain's CDR3 is CASSLQGDGQYF. For the CDR3, the DNA is TGTGCCAGCAGCCTTCAGGGTGATGGGCAGTACTTC. Variable domain in full (rest from reference TRBV11-2 and TRBJ2-7): EAGVAQSPRYKIIEKRQSVAFWCNPISGHATLYWYQQILGQGPKLLIQFQNNGVVDDSQLPKDRFSAERLKGVDSTLKIQPAKLEDSAVYLCASSLQGDGQYFGPGTRLTVT.